This is a list of T cell receptor beta chains from one sample in a study of blood T cell repertoires in COVID-19. Clones were sequenced by immunoSEQ multiplex PCR, and TCRdb holds only the in-frame ones, with some missing. The sample has more than 20,000 clones, about nine tenths seen once. The sequencing sample was made of peripheral blood. These receptors came from a human donor with active COVID-19. The donor label of this sample is uncertain. The CDR3 runs from the conserved cysteine through the conserved F or W. Each record gives: V gene, J gene, D gene, clone size, CDR3 DNA, CDR3 protein. A D gene is named only where the DNA matches it firmly. Size values are once, few and many counts, or a class for expanded clones, and some rows have none.

TRBV28	TRBJ2-7	TRBD1	once	TGTGCCAGCAGTTCCCGACAGGGAAGGGTCGACGAGCAGTACTTC	CASSSRQGRVDEQYF
TRBV23-1	TRBJ2-1	NA	NA	TGCGCCAGCAGTCGGCAGGGCAATGAGCAGTTCTTC	CASSRQGNEQFF
TRBV29-1	TRBJ1-1	NA	NA	TGCAGCGCCCTTATACAGAACACTGAAGCTTTCTTT	CSALIQNTEAFF
TRBV19	TRBJ1-5	NA	few	TGTGCCAGTAGTATCATAGGCAATCAGCCCCAGCATTTT	CASSIIGNQPQHF
TRBV5-1	TRBJ2-2	TRBD2	NA	TGCGCCAGCAGCTTGGGCCTAGCGGGGACATCGAACACCGGGGAGCTGTTTTTT	CASSLGLAGTSNTGELFF
TRBV6-4	TRBJ2-3	TRBD2	NA	TGTGCCAGCGGAGCGGGGCACACAGATACGCAGTATTTT	CASGAGHTDTQYF
TRBV19	TRBJ2-3	NA	NA	TGTGCCAGTAGTGGCAGCCGACTGAGCACAGATACGCAGTATTTT	CASSGSRLSTDTQYF
TRBV6-1	TRBJ1-6	NA	NA	TGTGCCAGCAGTGAAGGTCCAGGGAAAAATTCACCCCTCCACTTT	CASSEGPGKNSPLHF
TRBV19	TRBJ2-3	NA	NA	TGTGCCAGTAGTATAGGAGCTAGTAACACAGATACGCAGTATTTT	CASSIGASNTDTQYF
TRBV19	TRBJ2-1	TRBD1	NA	TGTGCCAGTAGTATGGGACAGGGCTATGAGCAGTTCTTC	CASSMGQGYEQFF
TRBV28	TRBJ1-4	NA	NA	TGTGCCAGCAGTCTCTCTTTGGGGGGGACTGAAAAACTGTTTTTT	CASSLSLGGTEKLFF
TRBV7-9	TRBJ2-1	NA	once	TGTGCCAGCAGCCCATTGCGGGGAAGCTCCTACAATGAGCAGTTCTTC	CASSPLRGSSYNEQFF
TRBV4-1	TRBJ2-7	TRBD2	few	TGCGCCAGCAGCCAAGTGGGGGGGTTCGACGAGCAGTACTTC	CASSQVGGFDEQYF
TRBV27	TRBJ2-2	NA	NA	TGTGCCAGCAGAGTTGGAGAGAACACCGGGGAGCTGTTTTTT	CASRVGENTGELFF
TRBV7-3	TRBJ2-3	NA	NA	TGTGCCAGCAGCGCGGGACCGCAGACCACGCAGTATTTT	CASSAGPQTTQYF
TRBV11-3	TRBJ2-2	TRBD2	NA	TGTGCCAGCAGCTCCAGCGGGAGGGCCACCGGGGAGCTGTTTTTT	CASSSSGRATGELFF
TRBV2	TRBJ2-3	NA	NA	TGTGCCAGCAGTGATTTGGGAGGTCGTCTATCAGGGGATACGCAGTATTTT	CASSDLGGRLSGDTQYF
TRBV6-1	TRBJ2-1	TRBD2	NA	TGTGCCAGCAGTGAGGCTAGCGGGAGCTCCTACAATGAGCAGTTCTTC	CASSEASGSSYNEQFF
TRBV5-6	TRBJ2-5	NA	NA	TGTGCCAGCAGCTTGACTAGTGTGGAGACCCAGTACTTC	CASSLTSVETQYF
TRBV7-9	TRBJ1-2	NA	NA	TGTGCCAGCAGCTTAGACAGGTACCCTAACTATGGCTACACCTTC	CASSLDRYPNYGYTF
TRBV9	TRBJ2-1	NA	NA	TGTGCCAGCAACCGGGGTAGCTCCTACAATGAGCAGTTCTTC	CASNRGSSYNEQFF
TRBV7-6	TRBJ2-7	NA	NA	TGTGCCAGCAGCCCAGAGGCGGGCAGAGCCTACGAGCAGTACTTC	CASSPEAGRAYEQYF
TRBV19	TRBJ1-2	NA	NA	TGTGCCAGTAGTATCGGGGGGCTAGCCTATGGCTACACCTTC	CASSIGGLAYGYTF
TRBV28	TRBJ2-7	NA	NA	TGTGCCAGCAGTTTAGGAGGGGTCCGGGAGTACTTC	CASSLGGVREYF
TRBV3-1/TRBV3-2	TRBJ1-5	NA	few	TGTGCCAGCAGCCAAGATCTCAATCAGCCCCAGCATTTT	CASSQDLNQPQHF
TRBV2	TRBJ2-3	TRBD1	NA	TGTGCCAGCAGACAGGGGCCGGGAGATACGCAGTATTTT	CASRQGPGDTQYF
TRBV7-6	TRBJ1-1	NA	NA	TGTGCCAGCAGCTTAGAAGGGGGGGCTGAAGCTTTCTTT	CASSLEGGAEAFF
TRBV5-1	TRBJ1-2	TRBD1	NA	TGCGCCAGCAGCCTTCTGACAGGGGTCCAGGAGGGCTACACCTTC	CASSLLTGVQEGYTF
TRBV6-1	TRBJ1-3	NA	NA	TGTGCCAGCAGTGATGATCGCAGAGGGCTCGGAAACACCATATATTTT	CASSDDRRGLGNTIYF
TRBV6-2/TRBV6-3	TRBJ1-2	TRBD1	NA	TGTGCCAGCAGTTACGGGACAGGGGCTTACGGCTACACCTTC	CASSYGTGAYGYTF
TRBV18	TRBJ1-5	TRBD1	NA	TGTGCCAGCTCAGCGCAAACAGGGGAAATTCAGCCCCAGCATTTT	CASSAQTGEIQPQHF
TRBV7-9	TRBJ2-7	TRBD2	NA	TGTGCCAGCAGCTTAGATGCAGCGACTAGCGGGGCCTCGGAGGAGCAGTACTTC	CASSLDAATSGASEEQYF
TRBV5-1	TRBJ1-4	NA	NA	TGCGCCAGCAGCTTAGAGGCAACTAATGAAAAACTGTTTTTT	CASSLEATNEKLFF
TRBV27	TRBJ2-7	NA	NA	TGTGCCAGCAGTCTCGGACAAAACCATTACGAGCAGTACTTC	CASSLGQNHYEQYF
TRBV28	TRBJ2-5	NA	NA	TGTGCCAGCATGGTATCAGGGGAAGAGACCCAGTACTTC	CASMVSGEETQYF
TRBV5-5	TRBJ2-5	TRBD2	NA	TGTGCCAGCAGCTTCGGGCGGGGGGGCTTTGAGACCCAGTACTTC	CASSFGRGGFETQYF
TRBV5-4	TRBJ2-2	TRBD2	NA	TGTGCCAGCCGGAGCGGGGGTGCGAGGGAGGAGCTGTTTTTT	CASRSGGAREELFF
TRBV28	TRBJ2-4	TRBD2	NA	TGTGCCAGCAGTCGCGGACGGAGGGGACTAGCGGGTGAAAACATTCAGTACTTC	CASSRGRRGLAGENIQYF
TRBV6-5	TRBJ2-5	TRBD1	NA	TGTGCCAGCAGTTACCTGGGACAGGGGGTCCAAGAGACCCAGTACTTC	CASSYLGQGVQETQYF
TRBV24-1	TRBJ2-2	TRBD2	NA	TGTGCCACCAGCCCCTCTCGGGGGGCCGGGGAGCTGTTTTTT	CATSPSRGAGELFF
TRBV6-1	TRBJ1-1	NA	NA	TGTGCCAGCAGTGACGAGAGCCTTAACACTGAAGCTTTCTTT	CASSDESLNTEAFF
TRBV6-6	TRBJ2-1	TRBD1	few	TGTGCCAGCAGCGCAGGGGGCGCCGGAGGTGAGCAGTTCTTC	CASSAGGAGGEQFF
TRBV18	TRBJ2-7	NA	once	TGTGCCAGCTCACCAATACAAACAAGCTACGAGCAGTACTTC	CASSPIQTSYEQYF
TRBV5-5	TRBJ1-1	NA	NA	TGTGCCAGCAGCTTGTCAGGGTCTTCTGAAGCTTTCTTT	CASSLSGSSEAFF
TRBV11-2	TRBJ1-4	NA	NA	TGTGCCAGCAGCTTGGACAGCTATAATGAAAAACTGTTTTTT	CASSLDSYNEKLFF
TRBV7-6	TRBJ2-5	TRBD1	NA	TGTGCCAGCAGCTTCCGGACAGGGGAGGGTGAGACCCAGTACTTC	CASSFRTGEGETQYF
TRBV29-1	TRBJ2-7	NA	NA	TGCAGCGTTGGTGGGAGGAGCTCCTACGAGCAGTACTTC	CSVGGRSSYEQYF